Only one count was recorded for the clone carrying this T cell receptor (beta chain). This record belongs to a study of B cell selection in AIRE deficiency. The regulatory T cell sort gate was CD4+CD25hiCD127low/negative. V lost 1 base and J 1 base, leaving 8 bases between the germline ends. Germline CDR1 is SGHKS and CDR2 is YYEKEE (reference sequence). CDR3 length: 15 amino acids. Study processing details: Pooled Tregs gave about 5.65x10^4 patient and approximately 1x10^5 donor TCRbeta sequences. Assay used: immunoSEQ multiplex PCR; TCRdb lists only in-frame clones, some missing. V and J calls and clone size are given by that table; D and trimming were obtained from the DNA. The table shows approximately 14,000 clones, with about 92% occurring only once.

The sequence derives from a human donor with AIRE deficiency. The chain recombines TRBV5-5 with TRBJ2-2; D is undetermined. Material for sequencing was Tregs sorted from PBMCs. CDR3 in amino acids: CASSLRWGNTGELFF. Written as DNA, the CDR3 is TGTGCCAGCAGCTTGCGATGGGGGAACACCGGGGAGCTGTTTTTT. Drawing the rest from reference TRBV5-5 and TRBJ2-2, the complete variable domain is DAGVTQSPTHLIKTRGQQVTLRCSPISGHKSVSWYQQVLGQGPQFIFQYYEKEERGRGNFPDRFSARQFPNYSSELNVNALLLGDSALYLCASSLRWGNTGELFFGEGSRLTVL.